These 25 T cell receptor beta chains came from one sample sequenced in a study of shared clonotypes between healthy human individuals (dated by TCRdb to about 2020). The library was prepared using the immunoSEQ multiplex PCR assay. TCRdb took this table from immuneACCESS and kept in-frame rearrangements with V and J called. Such tables lack part of the clones; where checked against another copy, unresolved V genes explain under half of the gap, and the rest is unexplained. The table for this sample lists approximately 240,000 clones; just over 65% of them were counted only once. The biggest ten clones account for 11% of the sample. Sequences were obtained from memory CD4+ T cells sorted from blood. The label giving this sample's cell subset or site can be read as: CD45RA-negative fraction. The receptors derive from a man aged 30 to 45 in good health.

The chain couples TRBV2 to TRBJ2-5; D perhaps matches TRBD2 (6 bases). The CDR3 extends over 15 amino acids. V was trimmed by 7 bases and J by 5 bases, leaving 20 bases between them. CDR1 and CDR2 (germline): SNHLY, FYNNEI. The CDR3 coding sequence is TGTGCCAGCAATGTGAGGAGGGCCCGATCGGAGACCCAGTACTTC. Amino acids: CASNVRRARSETQYF.

This clone was detected once. This sequence joins TRBV27 and TRBJ2-3, with 7 bases aligning to TRBD1. The germline CDR1 and CDR2 sequences are MNHEY and SMNVEV (reference sequence). J was trimmed by 2 bases and V by 5 bases; bases with no gene match: 7. The CDR3 is 15 residues long. CDR3 in amino acids: CASSQDRLYTDTQYF. In DNA, the CDR3 is TGTGCCAGCAGTCAGGACAGGCTCTACACAGATACGCAGTATTTT.

The chain recombines TRBV9 with TRBJ1-1, with D tentatively TRBD1 (5 bases). The germline V gene has CDR1 SGDLS and CDR2 YYNGEE. Trimming pared 0 bases from V and 1 base from J, leaving 10 bases between. The CDR3 runs to 15 residues. The CDR3 DNA reads as TGTGCCAGCAGCGTAGTGGGTGGGGGGAACACTGAAGCTTTCTTT. This sequence encodes CASSVVGGGNTEAFF.

The V gene is TRBV28, the J gene TRBJ1-5; TRBD1 is a possible D gene (5 bases). The CDR3 is made up of 15 amino acids. Trimming removed 5 bases from V and 2 bases from J, with 13 bases in between. CDR1 is MDHEN and CDR2 is SYDVKM in the germline V gene. The CDR3 loop reads CASSNGGEGNQPQHF. Here the CDR3 DNA reads TGTGCCAGCAGTAACGGGGGGGAAGGCAATCAGCCCCAGCATTTT.

The sample holds a few counts of this clone. The V and J genes are TRBV2 and TRBJ2-1, with a possible D match to TRBD2 (6 bases). Germline loops: CDR1 SNHLY, CDR2 FYNNEI. The CDR3 length is 15 residues. The germline V and J ends were trimmed by 4 bases and 2 bases, with 12 bases remaining between them. The CDR3 is CASSAQRAPYNEQFF. CDR3 nucleotide sequence: TGTGCCAGCAGTGCCCAGCGGGCCCCCTACAATGAGCAGTTCTTC.

This chain uses TRBV28 with TRBJ2-1, with D unclear. The germline V gene has CDR1 MDHEN and CDR2 SYDVKM. Trimming took 5 bases from V and 7 from J, leaving 6 bases between them. The CDR3 has 11 amino acids. CDR3 sequence: CASSASNEQFF. CDR3 sequence (DNA): TGTGCCAGCAGTGCTAGTAATGAGCAGTTCTTC.

V and J are TRBV6-1 and TRBJ2-5, with a weak D call TRBD2 (7 bases). The CDR3 contains 14 residues. From germline, CDR1 is MNHNS and CDR2 SASEGT. Trimming stripped 3 bases from V and 5 bases from J, with 13 bases between. In nucleotides, the CDR3 is TGTGCCAGCAGTGATCGGGGGGCAGGGGAGACCCAGTACTTC. This encodes CASSDRGAGETQYF.

This chain joins TRBV28 and TRBJ2-3, with unresolved D. The germline V and J ends were trimmed by 5 bases and 5 bases, with 8 bases remaining between them. The CDR3 totals 12 residues. From germline, CDR1 is MDHEN and CDR2 SYDVKM. CDR3 residues: CASSPPQDTQYF. CDR3 DNA: TGTGCCAGCAGTCCCCCTCAAGATACGCAGTATTTT.

The genes are TRBV6-6 and TRBJ1-4; possibly TRBD1 for D (6 bases). This CDR3 region has 15 residues. Trimming removed 0 bases from V and 4 bases from J, with 9 bases in between. CDR1 is MNHNY, CDR2 SVGAGI, per germline (reference sequence). The CDR3 is CASSYSTGGNEKLFF. The CDR3 region has the DNA TGTGCCAGCAGTTACTCGACAGGTGGTAATGAAAAACTGTTTTTT.

This clone came up a few times. CDR3 loop: CASGQGTTGELFF. CDR3 sequence (DNA): TGTGCCAGCGGACAGGGGACGACCGGGGAGCTGTTTTTT. This chain connects TRBV2 to TRBJ2-2, with 9 bases matching TRBD1. CDR1 and CDR2 from the germline V gene are SNHLY and FYNNEI. V lost 8 bases and J lost 5; bases outside the gene matches: 3. The CDR3 has 13 residues. The full variable domain, completed using reference TRBV2 and TRBJ2-2, is EPEVTQTPSHQVTQMGQEVILRCVPISNHLYFYWYRQILGQKVEFLVSFYNNEISEKSEIFDDQFSVERPDGSNFTLKIRSTKLEDSAMYFCASGQGTTGELFFGEGSRLTVL.

This clone was observed many times. The chain has TRBV7-9 and TRBJ1-1; D is uncertain. This CDR3 is 13 amino acids long. V lost 2 bases and J lost 1, with 5 bases in between. Germline CDR1 reads SEHNR; CDR2 reads FQNEAQ (reference sequence). CDR3 residues: CASSLLGNTEAFF. In nucleotides, the CDR3 is TGTGCCAGCAGCTTACTGGGGAACACTGAAGCTTTCTTT.

The chain links TRBV9 to TRBJ2-2, with D perhaps TRBD1 or TRBD2 (6 bases each). CDR3 length: 15 amino acids. Germline V gene sequence: CDR1 SGDLS, CDR2 YYNGEE. V was shortened by 0 bases and J by 6 bases, with 12 bases between the two germline ends. The CDR3, as DNA: TGTGCCAGCAGCGTAGGCCGGGGGCAGGCCGGGGAGCTGTTTTTT. Translating it yields CASSVGRGQAGELFF.

The table lists this clone with many counts. This chain links TRBV7-6 with TRBJ2-2; the D gene is possibly TRBD1 (6 bases). Germline lookup yields CDR1 SGHVS and CDR2 FNYEAQ. With 2 bases removed from V and 0 bases from J, the gap between germline ends came to 16 bases. CDR3 length equals 18 residues. The CDR3 DNA reads as TGTGCCAGCAGCTTAACTCCTACAGGGATCGCGAACACCGGGGAGCTGTTTTTT. This codes for CASSLTPTGIANTGELFF.

This clone was seen a few times. The chain recombines TRBV7-9 with TRBJ1-2, with 9 bases aligning to TRBD1. V was clipped by 3 bases and J by 3 bases; unmatched bases: 5. The length of the CDR3 is 15 residues. Germline CDR1 and CDR2: SEHNR and FQNEAQ (reference sequence). CDR3 amino acids: CASSLGQGIDYGYTF. The CDR3, as DNA: TGTGCCAGCAGCTTGGGACAGGGTATAGACTATGGCTACACCTTC. The variable domain in full, completed from reference TRBV7-9 and TRBJ1-2, reads DTGVSQNPRHKITKRGQNVTFRCDPISEHNRLYWYRQTLGQGPEFLTYFQNEAQLEKSRLLSDRFSAERPKGSFSTLEIQRTEQGDSAMYLCASSLGQGIDYGYTFGSGTRLTVV.

The CDR3 DNA sequence: TGTGCCAGCAAGCGGGGGGGCTCCTACAATGAGCAGTTCTTC. Amino acid sequence: CASKRGGSYNEQFF. The chain carries TRBV2 and TRBJ2-1; 10 bases are shared with TRBD2. This CDR3 spans 14 amino acids. The germline V gene encodes CDR1 SNHLY and CDR2 FYNNEI. Trimming removed 7 bases from V and 0 bases from J; junction bases left unmatched: 0.

Worth noting for this clone: A single base separates this from a much larger clone, so it may be a read error. Other DNA sequences in this sample translate to the same CDR3. The J gene is TRBJ1-1, the V gene TRBV2; D ambiguous. This CDR3 comprises 12 residues. CDR1 and CDR2 (germline): SNHLY, FYNNEI. CDR3 residues: CASTDDSTEAFF. CDR3 nucleotide sequence: TGTGCTAGCACCGATGATAGCACTGAAGCTTTCTTT.

This clone was observed a handful of times. The chain combines TRBV7-9 with TRBJ2-2, with D unclear. Trimming removed 4 bases at V and 4 bases at J, with 13 bases between. This CDR3 contains 15 residues. Germline CDR1 reads SEHNR; CDR2 reads FQNEAQ (reference sequence). The CDR3 spells CASSSTGAVTGELFF. CDR3 coding DNA: TGTGCCAGCAGCTCCACGGGCGCTGTCACCGGGGAGCTGTTTTTT.

V and J are TRBV6-1 and TRBJ2-7; 9 positions match TRBD1. The CDR3 is made up of 14 amino acids. With 6 bases clipped from V and 2 bases from J, the junction kept 5 bases outside the gene matches. Germline CDR1 is MNHNS and CDR2 is SASEGT. The CDR3 DNA reads TGTGCCAGCAGGGGACAGGGACTCCCCTACGAGCAGTACTTC. Translation gives CASRGQGLPYEQYF.

This clone was counted between two and nine times. V usage is TRBV18 and J usage is TRBJ1-1; D not certain. This CDR3 has 14 residues. CDR1 is KGHSH, CDR2 LQKENI, per germline. V lost 3 bases and J 4 bases, leaving 12 bases between the germline ends. The chain's CDR3 is CASSPGGSFTEAFF. As DNA, the CDR3 is TGTGCCAGCTCACCTGGAGGGAGCTTCACTGAAGCTTTCTTT.

The chain is built from TRBV9 and TRBJ2-3, with no clear D. Trimming shortened V by 7 bases and J by 4 bases, and 13 bases separated the two germline ends. This CDR3 comprises 13 residues. CDR1 and CDR2 (germline): SGDLS, YYNGEE. The CDR3 protein is CASSSQAPDTQYF. The CDR3 nucleotides read TGTGCCAGCTCGAGCCAGGCCCCAGATACGCAGTATTTT.

The chain is built from TRBV5-1 and TRBJ2-5, with D possibly matching TRBD1 (6 bases). CDR3 length equals 13 residues. Trimming left V 2 bases short and J 3 bases short, with 8 bases between. CDR1 is SGHRS and CDR2 is YFSETQ in the germline V gene. CDR3 bases: TGCGCCAGCAGCTTACAGGGAGAAGAGACCCAGTACTTC. Protein product: CASSLQGEETQYF.

The rearrangement links TRBV5-4 to TRBJ2-1; 15 bases align to TRBD2. This CDR3 contains 17 residues. The V and J ends lost 4 bases and 3 bases, in that order; junction bases with no gene match: 5. In germline, CDR1 is SGHNT, CDR2 YYREEE (reference sequence). The DNA for the CDR3 is TGTGCCAGCAGCCTGGGACTAGCGGGAGGACTCTACAATGAGCAGTTCTTC. It translates to CASSLGLAGGLYNEQFF. The full variable domain, with the rest looked up from reference TRBV5-4 and TRBJ2-1, is ETGVTQSPTHLIKTRGQQVTLRCSSQSGHNTVSWYQQALGQGPQFIFQYYREEENGRGNFPPRFSGLQFPNYSSELNVNALELDDSALYLCASSLGLAGGLYNEQFFGPGTRLTVL.

The rearrangement uses TRBV19 and TRBJ2-3, with no clear D. The V gene's germline CDR1 is LNHDA and CDR2 SQIVND (reference sequence). Trimming removed 4 bases at V and 2 bases at J, with 13 bases between. The CDR3 extends over 15 amino acids. In nucleotides, the CDR3 is TGTGCCAGTAGTAGGGGTGGCGGATACACAGATACGCAGTATTTT. Its translation is CASSRGGGYTDTQYF.

This rearrangement joins TRBV5-5 to TRBJ2-5; 8 positions match TRBD1. The CDR3 has 14 residues. Per the germline V gene, CDR1 is SGHKS and CDR2 is YYEKEE (reference sequence). J gave up 2 bases and V 4 bases, and 4 bases lay outside the gene matches. The CDR3 region has the DNA TGTGCCAGCAGCGAGGGACAGGTACAAGAGACCCAGTACTTC. Translated, it gives CASSEGQVQETQYF. Together with reference TRBV5-5 and TRBJ2-5, the CDR3 gives the full variable domain: DAGVTQSPTHLIKTRGQQVTLRCSPISGHKSVSWYQQVLGQGPQFIFQYYEKEERGRGNFPDRFSARQFPNYSSELNVNALLLGDSALYLCASSEGQVQETQYFGPGTRLLVL.

To note about this clone: Distinct nucleotide sequences in the sample also encode this CDR3. This chain connects TRBV2 to TRBJ1-5; D gene unclear. Between the trimmed V and J ends, which lost 6 bases and 0 bases, there was a span of 6 bases. CDR1 is SNHLY and CDR2 is FYNNEI in the germline V gene. This CDR3 is built from 13 residues. The DNA for the CDR3 is TGTGCCAGCAGCGACTATAGCAATCAGCCCCAGCATTTT. Translating gives CASSDYSNQPQHF.